The 27 T cell receptor beta chains listed next were all sequenced from one sample in a study of blood T cell repertoires in COVID-19. Sequencing used immunoSEQ multiplex PCR; TCRdb keeps in-frame clones, though not all of them. The table shows about 400,000 clones, with just under 90% occurring only once. Sequenced material: PBMCs or T cells enriched from blood (not recorded which). All receptors derive from a woman under 40 who had recovered from COVID-19.

The rearrangement links TRBV2 to TRBJ2-3; D call uncertain. CDR1 and CDR2 (germline): SNHLY, FYNNEI. Trimming shortened V by 2 bases and J by 1 base, and 10 bases separated the two germline ends. CDR3 length equals 15 residues. CDR3 bases: TGTGCCAGCAGTGAAACTTTGATGGGCACAGATACGCAGTATTTT. This gives the protein CASSETLMGTDTQYF.

The chain has TRBV5-1 and TRBJ2-5, with TRBD1 matching 8 bases. CDR1 SGHRS and CDR2 YFSETQ come from the germline V gene. The CDR3 consists of 15 residues. V dropped 3 bases and J dropped 1; count of bases not matched to a gene: 5. The CDR3 protein is CASSSPDRAQETQYF. The CDR3 bases are TGCGCCAGCAGCTCGCCGGACAGGGCCCAAGAGACCCAGTACTTC.

The rearrangement links TRBV11-1 to TRBJ2-6; a weak D match, TRBD1 (6 bases). Germline V CDR1 and CDR2: SGHAT, FQDESV (reference sequence). Trimming took 5 bases from V and 4 from J, leaving 12 bases between them. This CDR3 has 15 residues. This chain's CDR3 is CASSDRSGGANVLTF. In DNA form, the CDR3 reads TGTGCCAGCAGCGACAGGTCGGGGGGGGCCAACGTCCTGACTTTC.

This clone has a handful of counts. The rearrangement links TRBV7-8 to TRBJ1-2; 7 positions agree with TRBD1. This CDR3 has 14 amino acids. Per the germline V gene, CDR1 is SGHVS and CDR2 is FQNEAQ. V shed 5 bases and J 0 bases; nucleotides not matched to a gene: 3. CDR3 loop: CASSRGQTNYGYTF. As DNA, the CDR3 is TGTGCCAGCAGCAGGGGACAGACTAACTATGGCTACACCTTC.

This clone was found once. In nucleotides, the CDR3 is TGTGCCAGCAGCAGGACTAGCGGGGGAGTGACAGATACGCAGTATTTT. This codes for CASSRTSGGVTDTQYF. This rearrangement joins TRBV9 to TRBJ2-3; TRBD2 aligns across 13 bases. CDR3 size: 16 residues. CDR1 SGDLS and CDR2 YYNGEE come from the germline V gene. J gave up 3 bases and V 4 bases, and 5 bases lay outside the gene matches.

This chain joins TRBV7-9 and TRBJ2-1; 10 bases line up with TRBD2. CDR1 and CDR2 (germline): SEHNR, FQNEAQ (reference sequence). V dropped 7 bases and J dropped 5; count of bases not matched to a gene: 14. This CDR3 region has 17 residues. The CDR3 DNA reads as TGTGCCAGCAAATGGGTGCTAGCGGGGGAATGGGACAATGAGCAGTTCTTC. Its protein product is CASKWVLAGEWDNEQFF.

The chain couples TRBV5-6 to TRBJ2-7; tentatively, D is TRBD1 (6 bases). Deletions cut 5 bases from V and 2 bases from J, with 14 bases between. CDR1 and CDR2 from the germline V gene are SGHDT and YYEEEE. The CDR3 contains 14 residues. CDR3 in amino acids: CASRTQGDPYEQYF. As DNA, the CDR3 is TGTGCCAGCAGAACACAGGGAGACCCCTACGAGCAGTACTTC.

The chain has TRBV5-1 and TRBJ2-7; TRBD2 matches 12 bases. The CDR3 has 18 residues. Unmatched junction bases numbered 11, after V lost 4 bases and J lost 0 bases. Germline assignment: CDR1 SGHRS and CDR2 YFSETQ. CDR3 nucleotide sequence: TGCGCCAGCAGCGCTGGGACTAGCGGGCTACTCAGCTCCTACGAGCAGTACTTC. Encoded protein: CASSAGTSGLLSSYEQYF. The full variable domain, in which reference TRBV5-1 and TRBJ2-7 provide the parts outside the CDR3, is KAGVTQTPRYLIKTRGQQVTLSCSPISGHRSVSWYQQTPGQGLQFLFEYFSETQRNKGNFPGRFSGRQFSNSRSEMNVSTLELGDSALYLCASSAGTSGLLSSYEQYFGPGTRLTVT.

CDR3 sequence (DNA): TGTGCCAGCAGCTTAGCTCTCGGTGCAGATACGCAGTATTTT. Its protein is CASSLALGADTQYF. The rearrangement joins TRBV7-8 to TRBJ2-3; D ambiguous. V was shortened by 0 bases and J by 4 bases, with 8 bases between the two germline ends. The CDR3 sequence is 14 residues long. The V gene's germline CDR1 is SGHVS and CDR2 FQNEAQ.

The CDR3 loop is CASSPGTAYNSPLHF. The CDR3, as DNA: TGTGCCAGCAGTCCAGGGACAGCTTATAATTCACCCCTCCACTTT. This chain joins TRBV6-5 and TRBJ1-6; 7 bases agree with TRBD1. Germline CDR1 MNHEY, CDR2 SVGAGI. CDR3 length: 15 residues. J was trimmed by 4 bases and V by 5 bases; bases with no gene match: 5.

V is TRBV7-3 and J is TRBJ2-1; D is ambiguous. The V gene's germline CDR1 is SGHTA and CDR2 FQGTGA. The CDR3 loop spans 12 amino acids. V lost 2 bases, J lost 8 bases, and 7 bases lay in between. CDR3 loop: CASSLRVDEQFF. Written as DNA, the CDR3 is TGTGCCAGCAGCTTACGGGTTGATGAGCAGTTCTTC.

This chain joins TRBV5-6 and TRBJ1-1; D possibly corresponds to TRBD1 (5 bases). Germline V gene sequence: CDR1 SGHDT, CDR2 YYEEEE. Between the trimmed V and J ends, which lost 0 bases and 0 bases, there was a span of 6 bases. The CDR3 contains 14 residues. The CDR3 DNA follows: TGTGCCAGCAGCTTGGCAGGGATGAACACTGAAGCTTTCTTT. Amino acid sequence: CASSLAGMNTEAFF.

CDR3 region: CASGTANSPLHF. The CDR3 DNA follows: TGCGCCAGCGGGACAGCGAATTCACCCCTCCACTTT. This sequence joins TRBV10-2 and TRBJ1-6, with 7 bases fitting TRBD1. J gave up 7 bases and V 8 bases, and 2 bases lay outside the gene matches. Germline V gene data show CDR1 as WSHSY and CDR2 as SAAADI. The CDR3 spans 12 residues.

This sequence joins TRBV10-3 and TRBJ1-1; 10 bases are a match to TRBD1. Trimming at V came to 6 bases and at J to 3 bases, leaving 4 bases not matched to a gene. Germline V gene sequence: CDR1 ENHRY, CDR2 SYGVKD. The CDR3 consists of 14 residues. The CDR3 loop is CAISAGTGDTEAFF. In DNA form, the CDR3 reads TGTGCCATCAGCGCCGGGACAGGGGACACTGAAGCTTTCTTT.

This chain links TRBV7-9 with TRBJ2-1; D uncertain. CDR1 is SEHNR, CDR2 FQNEAQ, per germline (reference sequence). V was clipped by 1 base and J by 4 bases, with 5 bases between them. This CDR3 spans 13 amino acids. DNA of the CDR3: TGTGCCAGCAGCTTAGGTCAGTACAATGAGCAGTTCTTC. Encoded protein: CASSLGQYNEQFF.

The chain uses TRBV18 and TRBJ2-7; 8 nucleotides line up with TRBD1. The CDR3 has 14 amino acids. Germline V CDR1 and CDR2: KGHSH, LQKENI. V dropped 3 bases and J dropped 4; count of bases not matched to a gene: 5. Here the CDR3 DNA reads TGTGCCAGCTCACCTAGTCAGGGGGCGTACGAGCAGTACTTC. It codes for CASSPSQGAYEQYF.

The CDR3 loop is CASSLGSSRSSYNSPLHF. The CDR3 nucleotides are TGTGCCAGCAGCTTAGGTTCTTCGAGGAGCTCCTATAATTCACCCCTCCACTTT. V gene TRBV7-9 combines with J gene TRBJ1-6; no reliable D call. CDR1 is SEHNR, CDR2 FQNEAQ, per germline (reference sequence). This CDR3 has 18 residues. The germline V and J ends were trimmed by 1 base and 0 bases, with 13 bases remaining between them.

V and J are TRBV9 and TRBJ2-1; tentative D call: TRBD2 (6 bases). V was cut by 0 bases and J by 3 bases, with 10 bases left in between. Germline lookup yields CDR1 SGDLS and CDR2 YYNGEE. The CDR3 is made up of 15 amino acids. The CDR3 loop is CASSVVAGFYNEQFF. The CDR3 DNA reads TGTGCCAGCAGCGTAGTCGCGGGGTTCTACAATGAGCAGTTCTTC.

The V and J genes are TRBV19 and TRBJ2-7, with 10 bases that match TRBD1. From germline, CDR1 is LNHDA and CDR2 SQIVND (reference sequence). This CDR3 has 18 residues. The V and J ends lost 6 bases and 7 bases, in that order; junction bases with no gene match: 21. CDR3 in amino acids: CASSPNPGQGRSTVEQYF. The CDR3 nucleotides are TGTGCCAGTAGCCCGAACCCGGGACAGGGGCGCTCTACTGTTGAGCAGTACTTC.

The J gene is TRBJ1-1, the V gene TRBV29-1; 7 bases align to TRBD1. CDR1 SQVTM and CDR2 ANQGSEA come from the germline V gene. Losses at the gene ends were 7 bases for V and 4 bases for J; bases not matched to a gene: 9. The CDR3 has 13 amino acids. The CDR3 bases are TGCAGCGGTGGACAGGCCAAGGGCACTGAAGCTTTCTTT. It is translated as CSGGQAKGTEAFF.

The chain links TRBV29-1 to TRBJ2-5, with TRBD1 identical over 7 bases. The germline gives CDR1 SQVTM, CDR2 ANQGSEA. This CDR3 has 11 amino acids. The J segment lost 4 bases and the V segment lost 7 bases, leaving 3 bases of the junction unmatched. CDR3 protein: CSDHRGETQYF. CDR3 bases: TGCAGCGACCACAGGGGAGAGACCCAGTACTTC.

The V gene is TRBV30, the J gene TRBJ2-6; weak D call: TRBD1 (6 bases). Trimming cost V 0 bases and J 1 base, with 16 bases left between them. CDR3 length equals 18 residues. Germline assignment: CDR1 GTSNPN and CDR2 SVGIG (reference sequence). The CDR3 nucleotides read TGTGCCTGGAGTGTCGGCAGGGGCGCATTTTCTGGGGCCAACGTCCTGACTTTC. Its translation is CAWSVGRGAFSGANVLTF.

On this clone itself: One end of the junction varies from germline; a read error may be responsible. The rearrangement uses TRBV2 and TRBJ2-2; 8 nucleotides line up with TRBD1. Germline-derived CDR1 and CDR2 are SNHLY and FYNNEI. This CDR3 contains 15 residues. The CDR3 DNA follows: TGTGCCAGCAGGGAAGACAGGGGTGGCACCGGGGAGCTGTTTTTT. It is translated as CASREDRGGTGELFF. The whole variable domain, remainder taken from reference TRBV2 and TRBJ2-2, is EPEVTQTPSHQVTQMGQEVILRCVPISNHLYFYWYRQILGQKVEFLVSFYNNEISEKSEIFDDQFSVERPDGSNFTLKIRSTKLEDSAMYFCASREDRGGTGELFFGEGSRLTVL.

The genes are TRBV5-1 and TRBJ1-3; D gene unclear. Trimming cost V 1 base and J 0 bases, with 8 bases left between them. This CDR3 is built from 15 residues. Per the germline V gene, CDR1 is SGHRS and CDR2 is YFSETQ. CDR3 DNA: TGCGCCAGCAGCTTGTTCGGTGACTCTGGAAACACCATATATTTT. This codes for CASSLFGDSGNTIYF.

CDR3 nucleotides: TGTGCCAGCAGCTCGGCGGACAGCCCCTTCTATGGCTACACCTTC. Encoded protein: CASSSADSPFYGYTF. The chain uses TRBV7-9 and TRBJ1-2, with D maybe TRBD1 (6 bases). Trimming removed 4 bases at V and 4 bases at J, with 16 bases between. The CDR3 sequence is 15 residues long. CDR1 and CDR2 (germline): SEHNR, FQNEAQ (reference sequence).

This clone is a singleton in its sample. The chain carries TRBV9 and TRBJ1-5; D perhaps matches TRBD1 (5 bases). The germline V gene encodes CDR1 SGDLS and CDR2 YYNGEE. The length of the CDR3 is 13 residues. V was cut by 1 base and J by 5 bases, with 7 bases left in between. The CDR3, as DNA: TGTGCCAGCAGCGTAACACAGGATCAGCCCCAGCATTTT. Residues: CASSVTQDQPQHF.

This chain connects TRBV14 to TRBJ1-2, with a weak D call TRBD1 (6 bases). V lost 1 base and J 3 bases, leaving 9 bases between the germline ends. The CDR3 totals 14 residues. Germline CDR1 SGHDN, CDR2 FVKESK. The DNA for the CDR3 is TGTGCCAGCAGCCAAGGGGGGCACCACTATGGCTACACCTTC. As protein: CASSQGGHHYGYTF.